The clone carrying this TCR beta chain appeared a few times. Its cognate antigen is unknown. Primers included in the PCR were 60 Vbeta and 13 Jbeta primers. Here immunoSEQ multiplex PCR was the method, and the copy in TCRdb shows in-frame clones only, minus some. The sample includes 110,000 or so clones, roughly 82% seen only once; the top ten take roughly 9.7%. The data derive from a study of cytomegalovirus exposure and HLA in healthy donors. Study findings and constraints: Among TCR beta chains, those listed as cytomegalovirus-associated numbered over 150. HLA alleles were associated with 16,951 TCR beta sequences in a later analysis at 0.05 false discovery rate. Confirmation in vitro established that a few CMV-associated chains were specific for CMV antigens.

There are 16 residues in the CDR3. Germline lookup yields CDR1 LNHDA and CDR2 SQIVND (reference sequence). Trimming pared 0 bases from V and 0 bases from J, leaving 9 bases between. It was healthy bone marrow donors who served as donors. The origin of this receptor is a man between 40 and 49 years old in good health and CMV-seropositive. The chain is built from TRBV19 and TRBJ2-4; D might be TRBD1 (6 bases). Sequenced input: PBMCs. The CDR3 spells CASSIDADRAKNIQYF. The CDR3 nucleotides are TGTGCCAGTAGTATAGATGCGGACAGAGCCAAAAACATTCAGTACTTC.